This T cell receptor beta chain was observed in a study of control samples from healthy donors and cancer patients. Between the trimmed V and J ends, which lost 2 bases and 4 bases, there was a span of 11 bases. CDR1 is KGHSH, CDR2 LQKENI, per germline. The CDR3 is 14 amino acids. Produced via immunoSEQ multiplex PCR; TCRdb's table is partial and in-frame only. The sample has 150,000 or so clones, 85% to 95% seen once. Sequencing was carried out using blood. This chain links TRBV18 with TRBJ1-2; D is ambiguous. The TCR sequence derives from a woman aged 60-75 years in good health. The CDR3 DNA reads TGTGCCAGCTCACCAGGGATAACCAGCTATGGCTACACCTTC. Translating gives CASSPGITSYGYTF.